The 8 T cell receptor beta chains reported below all come from one sample, sequenced in a study of T cell repertoires in cytomegalovirus infection. One entry per CDR3 protein results from TCRdb running MiXCR on the reads. This table holds under 500,000 distinct CDR3 sequences, roughly 43% found once. These receptors' targets are unknown. Sequenced here: cultured PBMCs, sampled from culture after CMV antigen stimulation. Every receptor here comes from a human donor in good health (CMV status not recorded). Some clones in this sample may be carry-over from other donors' samples.

This clonotype turned up a few times. This chain connects TRBV6-2 or TRBV6-3 to TRBJ1-4, with D possibly TRBD1 on 5 matching bases. Germline CDR1 reads MNHEY; CDR2 reads SVGEGT. This CDR3 has 15 residues. Trimming took 7 bases from V and 0 from J, leaving 12 bases between them. In nucleotides, the CDR3 is TGTGCCAGCATCGAAAGAGGGGCAACTAATGAAAAACTGTTTTTT. It translates to CASIERGATNEKLFF.

This chain links TRBV19 with TRBJ1-1, with D perhaps TRBD1 (5 bases). Germline V gene lookup returns CDR1 LNHDA and CDR2 SQIVND (reference sequence). CDR3 size: 16 residues. Trimming took 0 bases from V and 1 from J, leaving 12 bases between them. CDR3 sequence: CASSIDLGHTNTEAFF. In DNA form, the CDR3 reads TGTGCCAGTAGTATAGATCTGGGGCATACGAACACTGAAGCTTTCTTT.

This clonotype was counted a single time. The CDR3 protein is CASSPQGSGANVLTF. In DNA, the CDR3 is TGTGCCAGCTCACCTCAGGGCTCTGGGGCCAACGTCCTGACTTTC. The chain recombines TRBV18 with TRBJ2-6; D possibly corresponds to TRBD1 (5 bases). The CDR3 length is 15 residues. The V gene's germline CDR1 is KGHSH and CDR2 LQKENI. The V gene lost 3 bases and the J gene lost 0 bases, with 6 bases spanning the gap.

This clonotype occurred a few times. This chain links TRBV7-2 with TRBJ2-7; the match to TRBD2 covers 8 bases. From germline, CDR1 is SGHTA and CDR2 FQGNSA. The CDR3 sequence is 14 residues long. The junction had 7 bases not matched to a gene; V was cut back by 5 bases and J by 4 bases. The CDR3 DNA reads as TGTGCCAGCAGCCCGGTCACTAGCGGATACGAGCAGTACTTC. Residues: CASSPVTSGYEQYF.

This clonotype came up a few times. V usage is TRBV4-3 and J usage is TRBJ1-2, with a possible D match to TRBD1 (5 bases). The CDR3 spans 15 residues. Germline assignment: CDR1 LGHNA and CDR2 YSLEER. The ends were cut back, 0 bases at V and 5 bases at J, with 13 bases in the middle. The CDR3 loop reads CASSQDWGPGYGYTF. CDR3 nucleotide sequence: TGCGCCAGCAGCCAAGATTGGGGACCGGGGTATGGCTACACCTTC.

This chain links TRBV7-8 with TRBJ2-1; D may be TRBD2 (6 bases). Germline CDR1 and CDR2: SGHVS and FQNEAQ. The length of the CDR3 is 14 residues. Trimming pared 5 bases from V and 12 bases from J, leaving 20 bases between. CDR3 amino acids: CASSPDDTGVLQFF. CDR3 DNA: TGTGCCAGCAGCCCTGATGATACGGGAGTATTGCAGTTCTTC.

This clonotype has more than one count but fewer than ten. The chain links TRBV7-6 to TRBJ2-3; 9 bases fit TRBD2. The CDR3 runs 15 residues. J lost 5 bases, V lost 3 bases, and 6 bases had no gene match. Germline V gene data show CDR1 as SGHVS and CDR2 as FNYEAQ. The CDR3: CASSFAGGVGDTQYF. CDR3 DNA sequence: TGTGCCAGCAGCTTCGCGGGGGGGGTGGGAGATACGCAGTATTTT.

In its sample, this clonotype was seen a few times. V usage is TRBV20-1 and J usage is TRBJ2-1; 11 nucleotides line up with TRBD2. The J segment lost 4 bases and the V segment lost 6 bases, leaving 11 bases of the junction unmatched. The CDR3 spans 16 residues. Germline lookup yields CDR1 DFQATT and CDR2 SNEGSKA (reference sequence). This CDR3 is CSAEHGLAGDYNEQFF. The CDR3 bases are TGCAGTGCCGAACACGGACTAGCGGGTGATTACAATGAGCAGTTCTTC.